This T cell receptor (beta chain) was retrieved from a study of blood T cell repertoires in COVID-19. Study at large: Donors in the United States, Italy and Spain gave samples during acute or convalescent COVID-19. Sample material is recorded as cDNA or gDNA derived from T cells, B-cell-depleted T cells, or PBMCs.

V lost 0 bases to trimming and J lost 7 bases; unmatched junction nucleotides: 3. The CDR3 has 15 residues. Germline assignment: CDR1 SGHNT and CDR2 YYREEE (reference sequence). Data came from immunoSEQ multiplex PCR; TCRdb stores just in-frame clones and leaves some out. The sample includes about 220,000 clones, over 60% of them seen just once. J is TRBJ2-1 and V is TRBV5-4; 11 positions agree with TRBD2. The clonotype originates from a woman aged 70-85 years with acute or convalescent COVID-19. Sequencing used peripheral blood. The CDR3 coding sequence is TGTGCCAGCAGCTTGGGACTAGCGGGGTTTAATGAGCAGTTCTTC. Residues: CASSLGLAGFNEQFF.